The T cell receptor beta chain under discussion was sequenced for a study of CD8 T cells in ankylosing spondylitis. This clonotype was observed a few times. Each CDR3 protein gets one entry after TCRdb re-called the 5' RACE reads with MiXCR. This table has just over 350,000 distinct CDR3 sequences, 20% appearing once. Per germline, CDR1 LNHNV and CDR2 YYDKDF (reference sequence). Trimming cost V 5 bases and J 3 bases; bases outside gene matches: 9. This CDR3 is built from 18 residues. This sequence was found in a male donor with ankylosing spondylitis or in good health (not recorded which). Sequencing was carried out using blood, either unsorted or a sorted T cell fraction (not recorded which). This chain joins TRBV15 and TRBJ2-2; 13 bases line up with TRBD2. The CDR3 DNA follows: TGTGCCACCAGCTCAGGACTAGCGGGGGTCAGCGACACCGGGGAGCTGTTTTTT. This encodes CATSSGLAGVSDTGELFF.